A selection of T cell receptor beta chains follows, all from one sample in a study of T cell repertoires in cytomegalovirus infection. What these receptors recognize is not known. TCRdb re-derived calls from the reads in MiXCR, one entry per CDR3 protein. The repertoire consists of around 800,000 distinct CDR3 sequences, with 32% occurring once and the leading ten covering around 12%. Sequencing was performed on cultured CD8+ T cells from PBMCs, taken from culture after CMV antigen stimulation. These receptors all stem from a human donor in good health (CMV status not recorded). Some clones in this sample may be carry-over from other donors' samples. Both conserved end residues are part of each CDR3. The D gene is left open where the match is weak. Clone size is shown for a subset of rows, as once, few, many or a class of expanded clone.

v_gene,j_gene,d_gene,abundance,CDR3aa,CDR3nt
TRBV28,TRBJ1-1,NA,NA,CASKKVNTEAFF,TGTGCCAGCAAGAAAGTGAACACTGAAGCTTTCTTT
TRBV9,TRBJ2-1,TRBD2,NA,CASSVVSGGVGEQFF,TGTGCCAGCAGCGTAGTTAGCGGGGGCGTGGGTGAGCAGTTCTTC
TRBV25-1,TRBJ1-1,NA,once,CASSEYRPAGTEAFF,TGTGCCAGCAGTGAATATCGTCCAGCGGGGACTGAAGCTTTCTTT
TRBV27,TRBJ2-1,TRBD1,few,CASSLRAGGYEQFF,TGTGCCAGCAGTTTGAGGGCAGGGGGCTATGAGCAGTTCTTC
TRBV6-1,TRBJ1-2,TRBD1,few,CASSEKPPTGDYGYTF,TGTGCCAGCAGTGAAAAACCCCCGACAGGGGACTATGGCTACACCTTC
TRBV20-1,TRBJ2-5,NA,NA,CSASIQPQETQYF,TGCAGTGCTAGTATACAGCCCCAAGAGACCCAGTACTTC
TRBV7-9,TRBJ2-5,TRBD1,many,CASSPPTGTGIVWTQYF,TGTGCCAGCAGCCCCCCTACCGGGACAGGGATCGTGTGGACCCAGTACTTC
TRBV6-5,TRBJ1-2,TRBD1,NA,CASSIGSQGFGYTF,TGTGCCAGCAGTATCGGGTCACAGGGGTTTGGCTACACCTTC
TRBV12-3/TRBV12-4,TRBJ1-1,NA,many,CASSPQGLTEAFF,TGTGCCAGCAGTCCCCAGGGGTTAACTGAAGCTTTCTTT
TRBV7-9,TRBJ2-1,NA,few,CASSLAGGYSYNEQFF,TGTGCCAGCAGCTTAGCTGGGGGCTACTCCTACAATGAGCAGTTCTTC
TRBV4-1,TRBJ1-2,TRBD1,few,CASSQGGQEGQGYTF,TGCGCCAGCAGCCAAGGAGGACAGGAGGGTCAGGGCTACACCTTC
TRBV7-9,TRBJ1-2,NA,few,CASSLVSGGDHGYTF,TGTGCCAGCAGCTTAGTGTCGGGGGGCGACCATGGCTACACCTTC
TRBV24-1,TRBJ2-3,TRBD2,few,CATSDLQTGGAHSTDTQYF,TGTGCCACCAGTGATTTGCAAACCGGGGGGGCTCATAGCACAGATACGCAGTATTTT
TRBV2,TRBJ2-5,NA,many,CASSDGPLKKTQYF,TGTGCCAGCAGTGACGGTCCCCTAAAAAAGACCCAGTACTTC
TRBV2,TRBJ2-1,TRBD2,few,CASSERGAPYNEQFF,TGTGCCAGCAGTGAGCGGGGGGCCCCCTACAATGAGCAGTTCTTC
TRBV2,TRBJ2-1,NA,NA,CANTEPNEQFF,TGTGCCAACACGGAGCCCAATGAGCAGTTCTTC
TRBV4-1,TRBJ1-1,TRBD1,few,CASSQDGTVYENTEAFF,TGCGCCAGCAGCCAAGATGGGACAGTCTACGAGAACACTGAAGCTTTCTTT
TRBV28,TRBJ2-3,TRBD2,NA,CASISPTGGWSDTQYF,TGTGCCAGCATCTCCCCGACGGGGGGTTGGTCAGATACGCAGTATTTT
TRBV3-1,TRBJ2-1,NA,NA,CASSQERDEFGRSSYNEQFF,TGTGCCAGCAGCCAAGAAAGGGATGAATTCGGGAGAAGCTCCTACAATGAGCAGTTCTTC
TRBV7-6,TRBJ1-6,NA,NA,CASSSDSNSPLHF,TGTGCCAGCAGCTCGGACTCAAATTCACCCCTCCACTTT
TRBV18,TRBJ2-1,TRBD2,few,CASSNLILAGDLEQFF,TGTGCCAGCTCAAATCTAATACTAGCGGGGGATTTGGAGCAGTTCTTC
TRBV29-1,TRBJ2-5,NA,NA,CSVVTEKSYF,TGCAGCGTCGTGACAGAAAAGTCTTACTTC
TRBV12-3/TRBV12-4,TRBJ2-2,TRBD1,few,CASSLNNRGWTGELFF,TGTGCCAGCAGTTTAAATAACAGGGGGTGGACCGGGGAGCTGTTTTTT
TRBV4-1,TRBJ2-1,TRBD1,few,CASSQDQSQGANNEQFF,TGCGCCAGCAGCCAAGATCAGAGCCAGGGGGCAAACAATGAGCAGTTCTTC
TRBV19,TRBJ2-3,NA,NA,CASSPGPGPDTQYF,TGTGCCAGTAGTCCGGGTCCCGGGCCAGATACGCAGTATTTT
TRBV6-1,TRBJ1-4,NA,NA,CASSESVSATNEKLFF,TGTGCCAGCAGTGAATCGGTGTCGGCAACTAATGAAAAACTGTTTTTT
TRBV5-4,TRBJ2-1,TRBD1,few,CASSSRGQGRKGYNEQFF,TGTGCCAGCAGCTCCCGGGGACAGGGGAGAAAGGGCTACAATGAGCAGTTCTTC
TRBV7-2,TRBJ2-2,NA,many,CASRTVGTGELFF,TGTGCCAGCAGAACGGTGGGAACCGGGGAGCTGTTTTTT
TRBV7-6,TRBJ2-1,TRBD1,many,CASRAGTGGSDEQFF,TGTGCCAGCAGGGCCGGGACAGGGGGCTCGGATGAGCAGTTCTTC
TRBV7-2,TRBJ1-2,TRBD1,many,CASKGQRGYTF,TGTGCCAGCAAGGGACAGAGGGGCTACACCTTC
TRBV7-6,TRBJ2-7,NA,NA,CANSLVPHEQYF,TGTGCCAACAGCTTAGTCCCCCACGAGCAGTACTTC
TRBV6-5,TRBJ2-3,TRBD2,NA,CASSYLASGSTDTQYF,TGTGCCAGCAGTTACTTGGCTAGCGGAAGCACAGATACGCAGTATTTT